This T cell receptor (beta chain) emerged from a study of response to subunit inactivated influenza vaccine (dated by TCRdb to the late 2010s). In terms of the full investigation: Deep quantitative T cell receptor repertoire profiling was used in the study to track responses to a trivalent subunit inactivated influenza vaccine. Findings and caveats that apply to the study as a whole: The authors suggested that each seasonal influenza vaccination may recruit only a limited number of new T cells.

In this sample, this clonotype turned up a few times. There is no known antigen for this receptor. There are no base qualities to consult, and no much larger clone falls within one base. The CDR3 runs 15 amino acids, cysteine and phenylalanine included. Only the CDR3 DNA stays, 45 bases, in frame from base 1. CDR1 SGHTA and CDR2 FQGNSA are derived from the germline V gene. V is clipped by 4 bases and J by 1 base, and the sequence between their germline boundaries is 11 bases long. The library relied on RT-PCR. Instrument on record: Illumina HiSeq 2500. TCRdb cleaned the public reads at Q25 with fastp, built clones with MiXCR and kept in-frame beta chains. Identical CDR3 proteins give one entry, which carries the most common genes and DNA. This sample has 450,000 to 550,000 distinct CDR3 sequences in its table, and 25% of those were observed once. Under 2.5% of the sample is in the top ten clones.

The V and J genes are TRBV7-2 and TRBJ2-1; no confident D gene assignment can be made. Specimen: CD4+ T cells sorted from PBMCs, collected approximately 5 days after vaccination. The receptor's source is a man between 45 and 60 years old who received an inactivated influenza vaccine. Donor details come from another sample of the same person, matched by shared clones. The CDR3: CASSSIIGSYNEQFF. The DNA reads as follows: TGTGCCAGCAGCTCTATCATTGGTTCCTACAATGAGCAGTTCTTC.